This is a list of T cell receptor beta chains from one sample in a study of blood T cells in healthy people across ages. TCRdb reprocessed the 5' RACE reads with MiXCR, giving one entry per CDR3 protein. The table shows 650,000 to 1,000,000 distinct CDR3 sequences, with around 36% occurring only once. What was sequenced was blood. These receptors were collected from a man between 18 and 29 years old in good health. Both conserved end residues are part of each CDR3. Each record gives: V gene, J gene, clone size, D gene, CDR3 DNA, CDR3 protein. A D gene is named only where the DNA matches it firmly. Size is stated for part of the rows, as once, few or many counts, or as a class when the clone is expanded.

>TRBV3-1|TRBJ2-7|once|NA
TGTGCCAGCAGCCAAGAGCGGTGGGCCAATGAGCAGTACTTC
CASSQERWANEQYF
>TRBV21-1|TRBJ2-7|few|NA
TGTGCCAGCAGCAAAGCTAACCCAATCCGGGACAGTGCCTACGAGCAGTACTTC
CASSKANPIRDSAYEQYF
>TRBV18|TRBJ2-1|NA|TRBD1
TGTGCCAGCTCTCGGACAGGGTTTGATGAGCAGTTCTTC
CASSRTGFDEQFF
>TRBV4-1|TRBJ2-7|NA|NA
TGCGCCAGCAGCCAAGTCGGAGGTTTCTACGAGCAGTACTTC
CASSQVGGFYEQYF
>TRBV6-2/TRBV6-3|TRBJ2-3|NA|TRBD2
TGTGCCAGCGGACTAGCGGTACTCAATACGCAGTATTTT
CASGLAVLNTQYF
>TRBV20-1|TRBJ2-7|NA|NA
TGCAGTGCTAGAGAACAACCGGGACTGAGCTCCTACAATGAGCAGTACTTC
CSAREQPGLSSYNEQYF
>TRBV5-6|TRBJ2-2|few|NA
TGTGCCAGCGGATTGGAGAAGAGAAACACCGGGGAGCTGTTTTTT
CASGLEKRNTGELFF
>TRBV11-2|TRBJ2-7|few|NA
TGTGCCAGCAGCTCTTCCCGGGACGGACCCTACGAGCAGTACTTC
CASSSSRDGPYEQYF
>TRBV5-5|TRBJ2-5|NA|NA
TGTGCCAGCAGTTCTGGGACGGCCGCCCAAGAGACCCAGTACTTC
CASSSGTAAQETQYF
>TRBV7-9|TRBJ2-7|few|TRBD2
TGTGCCAGCAGCTTAGTCTCGCCTAGCGGGGTGAATGAGCAGTACTTC
CASSLVSPSGVNEQYF
>TRBV12-3/TRBV12-4|TRBJ2-4|few|TRBD2
TGTGCCAGCAGTGGGACTAGCGGGGGTACCAAAAACATTCAGTACTTC
CASSGTSGGTKNIQYF
>TRBV28|TRBJ2-7|NA|NA
TGTGCCAGCCTCGGGCCGCCCTACGAGCAGTACTTC
CASLGPPYEQYF
>TRBV2|TRBJ2-5|NA|NA
TGTGCCAGCAGTGTTGGAGGGTCCGCCCGGTACCAAGGGACCCAGTACTTC
CASSVGGSARYQGTQYF
>TRBV12-3/TRBV12-4|TRBJ1-2|NA|NA
TGTGCCAGCAGCTGGGACCTTAACTATGGCTACACCTTC
CASSWDLNYGYTF
>TRBV11-2|TRBJ2-1|NA|TRBD1
TGTGCCAGCAGCTACCAGGGGGCCCCCTTGAATGAGCAGTTCTTC
CASSYQGAPLNEQFF
>TRBV6-2/TRBV6-3|TRBJ1-2|NA|TRBD1
TGTGCCAGCAGTTACGCGGGACAGAAGATTTATGGCTACACCTTC
CASSYAGQKIYGYTF
>TRBV6-6|TRBJ1-5|few|NA
TGTGCCAGCAGTTCACGACCCGGACCGAGCAATCAGCCCCAGCATTTT
CASSSRPGPSNQPQHF
>TRBV20-1|TRBJ1-2|NA|NA
TGCAGTGCTAGAGATGTGTCAGACGCAGACGATGGCTACACCTTC
CSARDVSDADDGYTF
>TRBV5-1|TRBJ2-5|NA|TRBD2
TGCGCCAGCAGCGGGACGGGGGGGCCAGAGACCCAGTACTTC
CASSGTGGPETQYF
>TRBV6-6|TRBJ1-1|few|NA
TGTGCCAGCAGCCCCGGACAGCACACTGAAGCTTTCTTT
CASSPGQHTEAFF
>TRBV10-3|TRBJ2-3|many|NA
TGTGCCATCAGTGAGTCCGAAACAGATACGCAGTATTTT
CAISESETDTQYF
>TRBV7-6|TRBJ2-7|few|NA
TGTGCCAGCACCGCCGGGGGTTCCAAGGCCTACGAGCAGTACTTC
CASTAGGSKAYEQYF
>TRBV4-2|TRBJ2-1|many|NA
TGTGCCAGCAGCCAAGATCGCGTCCTAGGGAATGAGCAGTTCTTC
CASSQDRVLGNEQFF
>TRBV29-1|TRBJ1-1|few|NA
TGCAGCGTTGAAGATCCATGGGTACCTCAGGCTGGAGCTTTCTTT
CSVEDPWVPQAGAFF
>TRBV4-3|TRBJ2-3|NA|NA
TGCGCCAGCAGCCAAGATGAGGGGGTCGGCACAGATACGCAGTATTTT
CASSQDEGVGTDTQYF
>TRBV11-2|TRBJ1-1|few|TRBD1
TGTGCCAGCAGACGATCGACAGGGGCGATATACACTGAAGCTTTCTTT
CASRRSTGAIYTEAFF
>TRBV5-1|TRBJ2-3|NA|NA
TGCGCCAGCAGCCGCGACTACCTGGATAGCACAGATACGCAGTATTTT
CASSRDYLDSTDTQYF
>TRBV2|TRBJ2-7|NA|TRBD1
TGTGCCAGCAGTGATACAGGGGACCCTAGCTCCTACGAGCAGTACTTC
CASSDTGDPSSYEQYF
>TRBV2|TRBJ2-7|NA|NA
TGTGCCAGCGCCAGCGGCAACTACGAGCAGTACTTC
CASASGNYEQYF
>TRBV4-2|TRBJ1-1|few|TRBD1
TGTGCCAGCAGCCGCGGACAGGCGACGAACACTGAAGCTTTCTTT
CASSRGQATNTEAFF
>TRBV4-3|TRBJ2-2|NA|NA
TGCGCCAGCAGCCAAGGACAGAAGAACACCGGGGAGCTGTTTTTT
CASSQGQKNTGELFF
>TRBV7-9|TRBJ2-1|many|NA
TGTGCCAGCAGCTTAAAGGTCTTGCGGGGTCCCCACAATGAGCAGTTCTTC
CASSLKVLRGPHNEQFF
>TRBV15|TRBJ2-7|NA|NA
TGTGCCACCAGCGCCGGCAAGGACATAGTCTACGAGCAGTACTTC
CATSAGKDIVYEQYF
>TRBV6-2/TRBV6-3|TRBJ1-1|once|NA
TGTGCCAGCAGTGAGAGACGGAAGCCGGTGGGCACTGAAGCTTTCTTT
CASSERRKPVGTEAFF
>TRBV5-5|TRBJ2-7|few|NA
TGTGCCAGCAGCTTATTGGGGGGCTCCTACGAGCAGTACTTC
CASSLLGGSYEQYF
>TRBV30|TRBJ1-1|NA|NA
TGTGCCTGGACCCGACCCCGGGGGCAGACTGAAGCTTTCTTT
CAWTRPRGQTEAFF
>TRBV6-5|TRBJ1-6|few|NA
TGTGCCAGCAGAATGGGGGATATGGCCTCACCCCTCCACTTT
CASRMGDMASPLHF
>TRBV12-3/TRBV12-4|TRBJ1-1|NA|NA
TGTGCCAGCATCCTTGCAGTTAACACTGAAGCTTTCTTT
CASILAVNTEAFF
>TRBV27|TRBJ2-1|NA|NA
TGTGCCAGCAGCACTAAAGACCGGGGTTACAATGAGCAGTTCTTC
CASSTKDRGYNEQFF
>TRBV7-9|TRBJ1-4|many|TRBD1
TGTGCCAGCAGCAGGACAGGGGGACGTGAAAAACTGTTTTTT
CASSRTGGREKLFF
>TRBV20-1|TRBJ1-2|few|TRBD1
TGCAGCACCCAGACAGGGCTTTATTATGGCTACACCTTC
CSTQTGLYYGYTF
>TRBV27|TRBJ1-4|NA|NA
TGTGCCAGCAGTTCCCCCGTGACACCAATCGCGGGTGAAAAACTGTTTTTT
CASSSPVTPIAGEKLFF
>TRBV27|TRBJ2-1|NA|TRBD2
TGTGCCAGCAGTCAGCCGGGGGGGCCAATAAATGAGCAGTTCTTC
CASSQPGGPINEQFF
>TRBV2|TRBJ2-2|few|TRBD1
TGTGCCGCCTCACAGGGGAGCCCGAACACCGGGGAGCTGTTTTTT
CAASQGSPNTGELFF
>TRBV7-2|TRBJ2-1|NA|TRBD2
TGTGCCAGCAGCTTAGGAGGGGAGGGGTACAATGAGCAGTTCTTC
CASSLGGEGYNEQFF
>TRBV6-5|TRBJ2-7|NA|NA
TGTGCCAGCAACCGCGTCCCGACCTACGAGCAGTACTTC
CASNRVPTYEQYF
>TRBV6-5|TRBJ2-1|NA|NA
TGTGCCAGCAGTCACTCCCCCTCCGGCGAGCAGTTCTTC
CASSHSPSGEQFF
>TRBV6-2/TRBV6-3|TRBJ1-1|NA|NA
TGTGCCAGCAGTTACTCTGGCAGGGTCCCTGAAGCTTTCTTT
CASSYSGRVPEAFF
>TRBV2|TRBJ2-1|NA|TRBD2
TGTGCCAGCAGTGAAACTAGCGGGGGTGAGCAGTTCTTC
CASSETSGGEQFF
>TRBV12-3/TRBV12-4|TRBJ2-3|few|TRBD2
TGTGCCAGCCTTGCCGGGACTAGCGGGGATGGTACAGATACGCAGTATTTT
CASLAGTSGDGTDTQYF
>TRBV6-1|TRBJ2-7|NA|TRBD2
TGTGCCAGCAGTGAAAGGACTAGCGCCAACTACGAGCAGTACTTC
CASSERTSANYEQYF
>TRBV20-1|TRBJ2-5|many|NA
TGCAGTGCTAGATGGATTGAGGAGACCCAGTACTTC
CSARWIEETQYF
>TRBV12-3/TRBV12-4|TRBJ2-1|few|NA
TGTGCCAGCAGTTTAGTGGGTTCGGGCTACAATGAGCAGTTCTTC
CASSLVGSGYNEQFF
>TRBV3-1|TRBJ2-3|NA|TRBD2
TGTGCCAGCAGCCTGAGACTAGCGGGGGTTATAGATACGCAGTATTTT
CASSLRLAGVIDTQYF
>TRBV20-1|TRBJ2-3|many|NA
TGCAGTGCCCCACTCCCGGGGATAGATACGCAGTATTTT
CSAPLPGIDTQYF
>TRBV12-3/TRBV12-4|TRBJ2-7|once|TRBD2
TGTGCCAGCACCATTAGCGGGAGCTCCTACGAGCAGTACTTC
CASTISGSSYEQYF
>TRBV7-2|TRBJ1-5|NA|NA
TGTGCCAGCAGCTTAGCCCCGGGGACTTATAGCAATCAGCCCCAGCATTTT
CASSLAPGTYSNQPQHF